This T cell receptor (beta chain) emerged from a study of control samples from healthy donors and cancer patients. Measured with immunoSEQ multiplex PCR; TCRdb has only the in-frame clones, and not every one. The profile shows around 100,000 clones, 80% to 90% of them singletons. This CDR3 contains 15 residues. Germline-derived CDR1 and CDR2 are LGHDT and YNNKEL (reference sequence). V lost 2 bases, J lost 2 bases, and 11 bases lay in between. The genes are TRBV3-1 (or the pseudogene TRBV3-2) and TRBJ2-3; tentative D call: TRBD1 (6 bases). This receptor was taken from a man aged 55-75 years with lung cancer. Source material: PBMCs. In nucleotides, the CDR3 is TGTGCCAGCAGCCAACCCGGGACAAACACAGATACGCAGTATTTT. It is translated as CASSQPGTNTDTQYF.